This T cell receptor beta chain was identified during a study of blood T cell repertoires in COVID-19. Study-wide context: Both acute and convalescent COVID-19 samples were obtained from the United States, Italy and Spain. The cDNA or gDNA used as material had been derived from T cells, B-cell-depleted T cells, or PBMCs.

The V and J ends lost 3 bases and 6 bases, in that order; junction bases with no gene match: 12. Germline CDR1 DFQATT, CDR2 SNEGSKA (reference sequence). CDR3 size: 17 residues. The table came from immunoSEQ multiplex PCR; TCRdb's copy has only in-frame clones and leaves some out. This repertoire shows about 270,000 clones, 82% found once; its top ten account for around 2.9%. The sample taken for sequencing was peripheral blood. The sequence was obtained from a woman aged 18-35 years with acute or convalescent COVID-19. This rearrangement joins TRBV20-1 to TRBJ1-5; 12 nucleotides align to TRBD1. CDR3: CSASDSPGQGASQPQHF. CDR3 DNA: TGCAGTGCTAGTGATTCCCCGGGACAGGGGGCTTCTCAGCCCCAGCATTTT.